This TCR beta chain was obtained from a study of Tregs in tolerant kidney transplant recipients. The study, taken as a whole, reports: No direct test of biological reproducibility was done here. The small number of patients limits these findings pending further validation. Tregs expanded with activated donor B cells seemed most donor-specific.

The table came from immunoSEQ multiplex PCR; TCRdb's copy has only in-frame clones and leaves some out. In the table there are over 50,000 clones, around 82% of which are singletons. CD4+CD25+CD127- Tregs, CD4+CD25- non-Tregs, CD4 and CD8 cells were sorted. This CDR3 has 14 residues. From germline, CDR1 is MGHRA and CDR2 YSYEKL. V was clipped by 4 bases and J by 4 bases, with 13 bases between them. Regarding this clone: What it recognizes is unknown.

V gene TRBV4-1 combines with J gene TRBJ1-1, with D unclear. This TCR derives from a human donor in good health. Sequenced input: CD4+ T cells from blood. The CDR3: CASSLVESSTEAFF. For the CDR3, the DNA is TGCGCCAGCAGCCTGGTAGAGTCGTCCACTGAAGCTTTCTTT.